The entry that follows covers one TCR beta chain sequence. This entry comes from a study of metastatic and nonmetastatic thyroid tumors. With 10 bases clipped from V and 5 bases from J, the junction kept 13 bases outside the gene matches. In germline, CDR1 is MNHNY, CDR2 SVGAGI (reference sequence). This CDR3 is built from 15 residues. MiXCR reprocessed the PCR reads for TCRdb. Among about 15,000 clones listed, over 20% were seen once. Before thyroid surgery, none of the patients had received any treatment. This sequence was found in a female donor with papillary thyroid cancer or a benign thyroid nodule (not recorded which). Some clones in this sample may be carry-over from other donors' samples. The chain carries TRBV6-6 and TRBJ2-2, with 7 bases lining up with TRBD2. The sample consisted of tumor tissue. This chain's CDR3 is CAINMAGAGTGELFF. The CDR3 coding sequence is TGTGCCATCAACATGGCGGGAGCGGGGACCGGGGAGCTGTTTTTT.